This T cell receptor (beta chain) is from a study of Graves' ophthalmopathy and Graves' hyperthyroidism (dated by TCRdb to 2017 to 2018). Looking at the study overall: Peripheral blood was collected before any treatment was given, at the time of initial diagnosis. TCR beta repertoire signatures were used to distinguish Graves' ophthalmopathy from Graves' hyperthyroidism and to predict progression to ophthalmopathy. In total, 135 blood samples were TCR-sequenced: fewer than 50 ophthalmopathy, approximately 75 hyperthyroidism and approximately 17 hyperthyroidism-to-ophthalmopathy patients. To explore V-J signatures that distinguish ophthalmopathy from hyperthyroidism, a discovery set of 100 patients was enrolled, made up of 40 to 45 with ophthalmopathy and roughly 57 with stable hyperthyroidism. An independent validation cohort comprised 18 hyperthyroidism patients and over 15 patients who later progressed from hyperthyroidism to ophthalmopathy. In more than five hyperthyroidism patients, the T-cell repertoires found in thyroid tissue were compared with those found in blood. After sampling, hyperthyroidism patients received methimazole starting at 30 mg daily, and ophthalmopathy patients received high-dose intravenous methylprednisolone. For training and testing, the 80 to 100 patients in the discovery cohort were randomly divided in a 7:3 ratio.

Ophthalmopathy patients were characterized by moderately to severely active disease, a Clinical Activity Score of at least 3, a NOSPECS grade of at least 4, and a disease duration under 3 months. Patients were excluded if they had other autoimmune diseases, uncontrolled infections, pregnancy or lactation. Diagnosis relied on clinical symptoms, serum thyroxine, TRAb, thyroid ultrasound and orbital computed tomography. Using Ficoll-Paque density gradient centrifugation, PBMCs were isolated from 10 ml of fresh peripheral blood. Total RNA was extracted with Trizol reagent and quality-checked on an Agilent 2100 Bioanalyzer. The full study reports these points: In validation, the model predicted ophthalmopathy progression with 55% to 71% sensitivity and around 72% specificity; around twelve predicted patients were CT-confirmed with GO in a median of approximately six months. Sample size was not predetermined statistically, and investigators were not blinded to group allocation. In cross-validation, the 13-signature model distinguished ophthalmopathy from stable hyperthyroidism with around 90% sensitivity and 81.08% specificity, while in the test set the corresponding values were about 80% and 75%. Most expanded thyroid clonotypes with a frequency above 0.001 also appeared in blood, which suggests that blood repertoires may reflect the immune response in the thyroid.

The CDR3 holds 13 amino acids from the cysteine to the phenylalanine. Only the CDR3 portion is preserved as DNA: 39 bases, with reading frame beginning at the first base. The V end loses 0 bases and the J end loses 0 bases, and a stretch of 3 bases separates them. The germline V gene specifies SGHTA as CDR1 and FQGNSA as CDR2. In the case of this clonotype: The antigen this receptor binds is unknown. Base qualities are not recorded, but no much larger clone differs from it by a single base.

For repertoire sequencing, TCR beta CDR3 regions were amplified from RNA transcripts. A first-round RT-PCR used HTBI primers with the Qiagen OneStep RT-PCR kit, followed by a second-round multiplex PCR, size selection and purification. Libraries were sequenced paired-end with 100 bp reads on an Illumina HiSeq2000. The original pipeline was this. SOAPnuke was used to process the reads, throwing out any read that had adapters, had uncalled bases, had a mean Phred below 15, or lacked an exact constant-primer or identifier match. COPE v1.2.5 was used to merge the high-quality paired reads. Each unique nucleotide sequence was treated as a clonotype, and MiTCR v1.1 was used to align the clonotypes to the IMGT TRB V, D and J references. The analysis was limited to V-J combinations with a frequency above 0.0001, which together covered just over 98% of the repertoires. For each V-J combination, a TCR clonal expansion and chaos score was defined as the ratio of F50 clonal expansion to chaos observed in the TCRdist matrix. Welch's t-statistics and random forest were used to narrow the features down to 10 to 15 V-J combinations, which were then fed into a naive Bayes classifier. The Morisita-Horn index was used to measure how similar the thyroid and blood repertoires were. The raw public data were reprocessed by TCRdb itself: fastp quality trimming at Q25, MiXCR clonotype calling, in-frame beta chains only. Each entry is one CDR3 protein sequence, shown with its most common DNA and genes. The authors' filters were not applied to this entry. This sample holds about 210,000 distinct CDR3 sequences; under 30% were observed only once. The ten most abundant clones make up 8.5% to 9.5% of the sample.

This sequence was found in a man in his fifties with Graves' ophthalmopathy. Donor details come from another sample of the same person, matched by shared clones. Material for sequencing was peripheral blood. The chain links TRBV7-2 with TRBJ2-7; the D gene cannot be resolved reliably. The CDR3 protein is CASSLADSYEQYF. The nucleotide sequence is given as TGTGCCAGCAGCTTAGCGGACTCCTACGAGCAGTACTTC.